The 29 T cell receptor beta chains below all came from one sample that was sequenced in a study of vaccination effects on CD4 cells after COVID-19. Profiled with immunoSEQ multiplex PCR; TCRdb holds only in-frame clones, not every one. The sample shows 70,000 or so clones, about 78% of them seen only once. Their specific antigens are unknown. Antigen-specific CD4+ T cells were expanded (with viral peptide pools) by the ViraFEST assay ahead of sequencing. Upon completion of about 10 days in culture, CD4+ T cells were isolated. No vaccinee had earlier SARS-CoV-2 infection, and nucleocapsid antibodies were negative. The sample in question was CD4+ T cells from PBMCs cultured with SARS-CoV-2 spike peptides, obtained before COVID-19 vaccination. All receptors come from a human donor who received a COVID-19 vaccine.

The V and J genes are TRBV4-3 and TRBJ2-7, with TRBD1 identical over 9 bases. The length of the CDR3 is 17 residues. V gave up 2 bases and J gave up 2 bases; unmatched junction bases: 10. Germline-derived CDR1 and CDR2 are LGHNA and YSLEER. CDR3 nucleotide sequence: TGCGCCAGCAGCCAATATGGGTCGGGGACAGGGACCTACGAGCAGTACGTC. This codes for CASSQYGSGTGTYEQYV.

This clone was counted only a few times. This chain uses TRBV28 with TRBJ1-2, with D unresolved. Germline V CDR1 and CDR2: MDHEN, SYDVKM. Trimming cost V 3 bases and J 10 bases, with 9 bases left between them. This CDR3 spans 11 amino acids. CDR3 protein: CASSFNNDYTF. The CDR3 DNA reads TGTGCCAGCAGTTTCAATAACGACTACACCTTC.

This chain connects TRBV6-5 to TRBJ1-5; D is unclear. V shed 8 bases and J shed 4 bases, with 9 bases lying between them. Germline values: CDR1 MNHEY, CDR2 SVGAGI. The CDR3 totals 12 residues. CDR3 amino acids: CASGRGNQPQHF. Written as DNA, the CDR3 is TGTGCCAGCGGCCGCGGGAATCAGCCCCAGCATTTT.

The CDR3 DNA sequence: TGTGCCAGCAGACAAACAGGGTCCCCTGAAGCTTTCTTT. This codes for CASRQTGSPEAFF. The chain has TRBV2 and TRBJ1-1, with a possible D match to TRBD1 (6 bases). Trimming removed 6 bases at V and 6 bases at J, with 14 bases between. The length of the CDR3 is 13 residues. The germline gives CDR1 SNHLY, CDR2 FYNNEI.

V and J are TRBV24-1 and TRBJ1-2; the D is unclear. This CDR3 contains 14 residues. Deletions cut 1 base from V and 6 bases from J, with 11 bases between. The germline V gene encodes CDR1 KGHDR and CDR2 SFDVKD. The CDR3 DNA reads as TGTGCCACCAGTGATTTTTTATTTCCGCATGGCTACACCTTC. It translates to CATSDFLFPHGYTF.

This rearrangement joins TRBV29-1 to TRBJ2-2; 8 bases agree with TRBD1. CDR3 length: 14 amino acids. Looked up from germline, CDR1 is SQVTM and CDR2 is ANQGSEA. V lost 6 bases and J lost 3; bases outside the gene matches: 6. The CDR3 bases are TGCAGCGTACCCAGGACAGGGCACACCGGGGAGCTGTTTTTT. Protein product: CSVPRTGHTGELFF.

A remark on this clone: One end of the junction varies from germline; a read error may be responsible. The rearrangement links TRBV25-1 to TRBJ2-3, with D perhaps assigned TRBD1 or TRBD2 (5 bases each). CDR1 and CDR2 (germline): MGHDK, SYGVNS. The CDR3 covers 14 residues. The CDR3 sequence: CASSKPGSRDTQYF. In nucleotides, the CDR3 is TGTGCCAGCAGTAAACCAGGGAGCAGAGATACGCAGTATTTT.

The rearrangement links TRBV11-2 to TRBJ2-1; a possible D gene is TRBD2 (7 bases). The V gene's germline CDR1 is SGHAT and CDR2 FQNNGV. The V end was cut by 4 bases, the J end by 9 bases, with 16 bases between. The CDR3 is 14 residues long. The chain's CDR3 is CASSSLRGGFEQFF. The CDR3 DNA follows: TGTGCCAGCAGCTCGCTAAGGGGGGGGTTTGAGCAGTTCTTC.

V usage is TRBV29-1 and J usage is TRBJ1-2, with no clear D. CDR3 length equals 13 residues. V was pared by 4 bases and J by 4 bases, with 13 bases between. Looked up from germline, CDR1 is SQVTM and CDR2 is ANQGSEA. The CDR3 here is CSVGERFLYGYTF. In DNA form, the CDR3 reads TGCAGCGTTGGGGAACGGTTCCTCTATGGCTACACCTTC.

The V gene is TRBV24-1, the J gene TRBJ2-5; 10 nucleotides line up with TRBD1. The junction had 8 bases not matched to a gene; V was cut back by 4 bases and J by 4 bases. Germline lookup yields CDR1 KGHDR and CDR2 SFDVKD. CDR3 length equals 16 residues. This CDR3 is CATSEPGTGVRETQYF. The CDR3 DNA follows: TGTGCCACCAGTGAACCCGGGACAGGGGTACGAGAGACCCAGTACTTC.

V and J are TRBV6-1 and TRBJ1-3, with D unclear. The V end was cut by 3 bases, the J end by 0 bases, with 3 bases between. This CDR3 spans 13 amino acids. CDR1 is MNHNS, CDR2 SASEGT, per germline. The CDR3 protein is CASSEYSGNTIYF. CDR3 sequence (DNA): TGTGCCAGCAGTGAGTACTCTGGAAACACCATATATTTT.

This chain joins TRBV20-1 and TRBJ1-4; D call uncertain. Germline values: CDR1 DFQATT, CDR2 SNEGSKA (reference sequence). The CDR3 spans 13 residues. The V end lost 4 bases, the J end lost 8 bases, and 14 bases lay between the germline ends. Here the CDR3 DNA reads TGCAGTGCTATTGAGACCAAGGAGGAAAAACTGTTTTTT. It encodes CSAIETKEEKLFF.

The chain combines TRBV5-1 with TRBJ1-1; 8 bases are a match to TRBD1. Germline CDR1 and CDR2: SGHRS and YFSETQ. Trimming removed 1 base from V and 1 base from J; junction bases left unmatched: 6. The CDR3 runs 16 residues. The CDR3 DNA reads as TGCGCCAGCAGCTTGAGTACCGGGACAGGGAACACTGAAGCTTTCTTT. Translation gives CASSLSTGTGNTEAFF.

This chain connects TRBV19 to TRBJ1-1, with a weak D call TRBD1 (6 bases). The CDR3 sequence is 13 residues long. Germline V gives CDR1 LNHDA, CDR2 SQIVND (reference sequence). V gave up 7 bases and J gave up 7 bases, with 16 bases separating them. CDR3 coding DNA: TGTGCCAGTACCCCGGACAGCGAAATTGAAGCTTTCTTT. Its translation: CASTPDSEIEAFF.

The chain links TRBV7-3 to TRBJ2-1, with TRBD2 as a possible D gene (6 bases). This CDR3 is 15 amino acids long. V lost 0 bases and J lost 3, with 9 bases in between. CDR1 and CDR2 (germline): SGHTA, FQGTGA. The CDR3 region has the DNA TGTGCCAGCAGCTTAACGGCGGGGCTCTACAATGAGCAGTTCTTC. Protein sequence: CASSLTAGLYNEQFF.

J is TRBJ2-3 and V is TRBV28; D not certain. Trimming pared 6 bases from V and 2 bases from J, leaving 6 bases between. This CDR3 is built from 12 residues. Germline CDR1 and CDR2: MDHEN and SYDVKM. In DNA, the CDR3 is TGTGCCAGCAGCTCCTACACAGATACGCAGTATTTT. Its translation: CASSSYTDTQYF.

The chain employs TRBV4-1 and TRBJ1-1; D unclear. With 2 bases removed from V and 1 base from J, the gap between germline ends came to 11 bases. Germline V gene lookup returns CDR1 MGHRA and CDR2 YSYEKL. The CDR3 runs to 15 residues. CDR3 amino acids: CASSQPGPWNTEAFF. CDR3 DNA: TGCGCCAGCAGCCAACCTGGACCGTGGAACACTGAAGCTTTCTTT.

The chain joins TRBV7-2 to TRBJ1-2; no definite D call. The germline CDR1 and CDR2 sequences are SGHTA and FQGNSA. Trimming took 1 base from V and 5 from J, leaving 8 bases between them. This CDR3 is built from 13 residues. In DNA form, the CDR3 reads TGTGCCAGCAGCTTAGGGACGGCTTATGGCTACACCTTC. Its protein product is CASSLGTAYGYTF.

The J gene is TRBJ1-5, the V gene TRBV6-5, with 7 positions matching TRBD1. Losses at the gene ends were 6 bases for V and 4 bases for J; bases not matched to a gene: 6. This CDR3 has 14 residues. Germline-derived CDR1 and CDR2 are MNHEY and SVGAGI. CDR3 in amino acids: CASSQGQRNQPQHF. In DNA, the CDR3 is TGTGCCAGCAGCCAGGGACAGAGAAATCAGCCCCAGCATTTT.

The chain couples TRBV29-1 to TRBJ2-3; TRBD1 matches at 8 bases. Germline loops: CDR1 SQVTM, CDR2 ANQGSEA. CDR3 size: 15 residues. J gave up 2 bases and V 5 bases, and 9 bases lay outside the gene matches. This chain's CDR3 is CSVTRTGLNTDTQYF. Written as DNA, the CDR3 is TGCAGCGTTACCCGGACAGGGCTTAACACAGATACGCAGTATTTT.

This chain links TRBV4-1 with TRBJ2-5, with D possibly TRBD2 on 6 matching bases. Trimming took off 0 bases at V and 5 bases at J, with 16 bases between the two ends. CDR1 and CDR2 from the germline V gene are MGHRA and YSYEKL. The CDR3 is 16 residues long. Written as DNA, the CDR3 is TGCGCCAGCAGCCAAGATCTGACTAGAGGCGTGGAGACCCAGTACTTC. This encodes CASSQDLTRGVETQYF.

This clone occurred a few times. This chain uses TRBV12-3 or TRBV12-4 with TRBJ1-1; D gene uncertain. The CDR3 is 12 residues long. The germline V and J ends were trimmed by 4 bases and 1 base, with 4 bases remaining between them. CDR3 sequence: CASSWSNTEAFF. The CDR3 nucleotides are TGTGCCAGCAGTTGGTCGAACACTGAAGCTTTCTTT.

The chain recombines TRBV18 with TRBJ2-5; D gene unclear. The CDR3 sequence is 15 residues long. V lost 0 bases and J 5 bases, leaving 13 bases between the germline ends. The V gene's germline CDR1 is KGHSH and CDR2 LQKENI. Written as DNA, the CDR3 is TGTGCCAGCTCACCACCAGGGCAGGCTTGGGAGACCCAGTACTTC. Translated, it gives CASSPPGQAWETQYF.

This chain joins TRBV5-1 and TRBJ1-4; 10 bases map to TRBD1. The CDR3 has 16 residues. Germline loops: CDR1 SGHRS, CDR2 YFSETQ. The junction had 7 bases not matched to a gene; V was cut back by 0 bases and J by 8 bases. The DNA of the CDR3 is TGCGCCAGCAGCTTGGCGATGACAGGGGGCTCAGAAAAACTGTTTTTT. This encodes CASSLAMTGGSEKLFF.

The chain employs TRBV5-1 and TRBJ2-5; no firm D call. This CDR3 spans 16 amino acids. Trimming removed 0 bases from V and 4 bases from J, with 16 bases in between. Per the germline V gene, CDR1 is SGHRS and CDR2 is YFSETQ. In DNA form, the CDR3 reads TGCGCCAGCAGCTTGGTACCGGGCCTCGAAGGAGAGACCCAGTACTTC. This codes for CASSLVPGLEGETQYF.

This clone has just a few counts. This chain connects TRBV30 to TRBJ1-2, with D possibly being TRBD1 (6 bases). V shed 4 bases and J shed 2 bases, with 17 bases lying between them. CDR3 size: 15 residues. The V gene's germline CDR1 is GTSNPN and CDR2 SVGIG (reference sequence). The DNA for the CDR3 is TGTGCCTGGACAAGAAAGGGGGACCCAAACTATGGCTACACCTTC. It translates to CAWTRKGDPNYGYTF.

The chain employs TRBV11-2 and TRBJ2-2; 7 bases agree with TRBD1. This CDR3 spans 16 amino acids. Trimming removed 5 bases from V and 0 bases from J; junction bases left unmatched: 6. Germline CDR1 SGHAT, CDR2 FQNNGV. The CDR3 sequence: CASSERQGTNTGELFF. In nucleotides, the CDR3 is TGTGCCAGCAGCGAAAGACAGGGAACGAACACCGGGGAGCTGTTTTTT.

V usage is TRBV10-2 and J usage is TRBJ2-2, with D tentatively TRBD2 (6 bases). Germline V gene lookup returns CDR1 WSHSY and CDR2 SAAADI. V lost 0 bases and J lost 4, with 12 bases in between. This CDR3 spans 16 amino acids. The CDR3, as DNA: TGCGCCAGCAGTGAGTCGGGGGGACCTAGCACCGGGGAGCTGTTTTTT. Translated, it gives CASSESGGPSTGELFF.

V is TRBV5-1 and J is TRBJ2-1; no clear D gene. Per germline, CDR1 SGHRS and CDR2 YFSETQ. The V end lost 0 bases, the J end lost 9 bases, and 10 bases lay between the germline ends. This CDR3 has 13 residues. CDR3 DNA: TGCGCCAGCAGCTTGGGATCGGAAGGTGAGCAGTTCTTC. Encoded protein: CASSLGSEGEQFF.